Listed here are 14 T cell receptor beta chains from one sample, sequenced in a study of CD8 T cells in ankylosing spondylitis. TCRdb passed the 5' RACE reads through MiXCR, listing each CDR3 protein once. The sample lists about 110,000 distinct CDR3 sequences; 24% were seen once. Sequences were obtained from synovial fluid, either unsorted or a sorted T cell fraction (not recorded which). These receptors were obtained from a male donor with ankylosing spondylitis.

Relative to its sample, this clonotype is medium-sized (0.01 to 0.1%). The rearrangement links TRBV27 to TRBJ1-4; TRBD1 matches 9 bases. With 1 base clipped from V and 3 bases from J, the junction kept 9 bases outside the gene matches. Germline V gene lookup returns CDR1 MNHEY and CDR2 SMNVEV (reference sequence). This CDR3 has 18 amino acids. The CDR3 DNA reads TGTGCCAGCAGTTTATTCGGGACAGGGAATCAGGCTAATGAAAAACTGTTTTTT. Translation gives CASSLFGTGNQANEKLFF.

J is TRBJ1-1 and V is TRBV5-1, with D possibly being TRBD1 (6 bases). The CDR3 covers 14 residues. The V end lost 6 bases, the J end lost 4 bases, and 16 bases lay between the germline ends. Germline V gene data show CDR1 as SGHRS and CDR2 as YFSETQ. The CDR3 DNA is TGCGCCAGCACCCACAGGGTAGGGGGCACTGAAGCTTTCTTT. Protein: CASTHRVGGTEAFF.

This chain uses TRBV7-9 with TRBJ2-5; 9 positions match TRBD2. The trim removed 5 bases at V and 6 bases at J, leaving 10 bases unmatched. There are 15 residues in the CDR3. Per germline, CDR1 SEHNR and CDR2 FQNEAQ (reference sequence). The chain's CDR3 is CASSPWGLAEQTQYF. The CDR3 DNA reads TGTGCCAGCAGCCCCTGGGGACTAGCCGAACAGACCCAGTACTTC.

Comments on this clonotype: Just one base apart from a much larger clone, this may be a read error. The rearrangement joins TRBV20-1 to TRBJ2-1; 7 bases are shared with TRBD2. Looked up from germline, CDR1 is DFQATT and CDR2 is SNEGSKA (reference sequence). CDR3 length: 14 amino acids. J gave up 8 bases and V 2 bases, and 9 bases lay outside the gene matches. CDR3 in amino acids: CSARPGTMIDEQFF. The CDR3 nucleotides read TGCAGTGCTAGACCCGGGACTATGATCGATGAGCAGTTCTTC.

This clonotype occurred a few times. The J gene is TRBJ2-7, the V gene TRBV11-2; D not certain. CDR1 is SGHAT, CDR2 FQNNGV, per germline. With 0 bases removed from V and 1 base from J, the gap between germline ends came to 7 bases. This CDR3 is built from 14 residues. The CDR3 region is CASSLDGQSYEQYF. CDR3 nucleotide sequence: TGTGCCAGCAGCTTAGACGGGCAGTCCTACGAGCAGTACTTC.

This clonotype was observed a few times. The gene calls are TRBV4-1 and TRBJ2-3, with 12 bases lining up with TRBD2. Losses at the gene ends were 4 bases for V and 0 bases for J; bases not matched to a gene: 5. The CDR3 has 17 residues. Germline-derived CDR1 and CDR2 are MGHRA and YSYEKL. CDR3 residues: CASSLRTSGTSTDTQYF. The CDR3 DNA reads TGCGCCAGCAGCCTTCGGACTAGCGGGACTAGCACAGATACGCAGTATTTT.

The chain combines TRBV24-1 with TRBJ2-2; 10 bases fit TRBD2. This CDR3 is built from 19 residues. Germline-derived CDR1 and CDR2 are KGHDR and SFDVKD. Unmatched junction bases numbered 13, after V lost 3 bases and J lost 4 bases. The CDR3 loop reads CATSDARSSGRASTGELFF. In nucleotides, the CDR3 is TGTGCCACCAGTGATGCCCGTTCGAGCGGGAGGGCCAGCACCGGGGAGCTGTTTTTT.

Here the CDR3 DNA reads TGTGCCAGCAGTTTCCGGGGGAGCACAGATACGCAGTATTTT. Residues: CASSFRGSTDTQYF. V and J are TRBV12-3 or TRBV12-4 and TRBJ2-3, with D tentatively TRBD2 (6 bases). The CDR3 sequence is 14 residues long. Trimming took 3 bases from V and 0 from J, leaving 7 bases between them.

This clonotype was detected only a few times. DNA of the CDR3: TGTGCCAGCACCTCCTCGACAGGGGGCGCTGAGCAGTTCTTC. It translates to CASTSSTGGAEQFF. This chain links TRBV7-2 with TRBJ2-1, with 10 bases fitting TRBD1. V shed 7 bases and J 9 bases; nucleotides not matched to a gene: 9. This CDR3 has 14 residues. Germline V gene sequence: CDR1 SGHTA, CDR2 FQGNSA.

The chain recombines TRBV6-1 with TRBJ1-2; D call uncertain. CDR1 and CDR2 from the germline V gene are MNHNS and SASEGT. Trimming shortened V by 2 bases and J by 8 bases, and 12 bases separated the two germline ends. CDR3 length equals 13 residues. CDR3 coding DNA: TGTGCCAGCAGTGAACAGGAGAACACGGGCTACACCTTC. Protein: CASSEQENTGYTF.

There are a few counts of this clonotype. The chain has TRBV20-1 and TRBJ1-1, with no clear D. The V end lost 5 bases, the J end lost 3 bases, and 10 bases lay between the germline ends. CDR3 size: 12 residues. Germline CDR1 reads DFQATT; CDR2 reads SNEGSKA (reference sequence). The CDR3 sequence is CSAPSSYTEAFF. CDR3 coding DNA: TGCAGTGCTCCTTCCTCATACACTGAAGCTTTCTTT.

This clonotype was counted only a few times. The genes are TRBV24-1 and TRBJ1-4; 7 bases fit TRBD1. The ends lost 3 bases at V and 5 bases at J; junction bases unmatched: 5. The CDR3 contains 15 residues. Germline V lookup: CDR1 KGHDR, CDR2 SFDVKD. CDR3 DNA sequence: TGTGCCACCAGTGATAACCGGGACAGCAATGAAAAACTGTTTTTT. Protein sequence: CATSDNRDSNEKLFF.

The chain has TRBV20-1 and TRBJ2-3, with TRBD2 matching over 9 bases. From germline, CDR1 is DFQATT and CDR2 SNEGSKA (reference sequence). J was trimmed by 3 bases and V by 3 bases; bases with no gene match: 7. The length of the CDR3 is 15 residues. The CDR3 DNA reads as TGCAGTGCTAGTGACGCGGGAGGGCCGACAGATACGCAGTATTTT. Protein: CSASDAGGPTDTQYF.

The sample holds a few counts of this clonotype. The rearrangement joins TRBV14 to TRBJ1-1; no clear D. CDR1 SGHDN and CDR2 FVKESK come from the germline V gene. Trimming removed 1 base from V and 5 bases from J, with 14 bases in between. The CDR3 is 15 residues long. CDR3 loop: CASSQVSSGRTEAFF. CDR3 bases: TGTGCCAGCAGCCAAGTCAGCAGCGGGAGGACTGAAGCTTTCTTT.